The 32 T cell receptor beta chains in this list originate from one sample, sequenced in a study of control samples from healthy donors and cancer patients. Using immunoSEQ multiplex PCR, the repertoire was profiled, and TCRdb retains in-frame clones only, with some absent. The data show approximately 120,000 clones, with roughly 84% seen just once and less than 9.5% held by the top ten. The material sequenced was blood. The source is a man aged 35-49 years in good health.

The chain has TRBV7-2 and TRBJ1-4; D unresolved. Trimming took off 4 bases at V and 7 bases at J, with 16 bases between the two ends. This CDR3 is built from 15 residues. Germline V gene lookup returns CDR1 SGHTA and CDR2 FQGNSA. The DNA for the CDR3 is TGTGCCAGCAGCTCTGGGTCGAGCGGGGTTGAAAAACTGTTTTTT. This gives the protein CASSSGSSGVEKLFF. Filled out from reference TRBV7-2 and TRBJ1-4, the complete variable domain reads GAGVSQSPSNKVTEKGKDVELRCDPISGHTALYWYRQSLGQGLEFLIYFQGNSAPDKSGLPSDRFSAERTGGSVSTLTIQRTQQEDSAVYLCASSSGSSGVEKLFFGSGTQLSVL.

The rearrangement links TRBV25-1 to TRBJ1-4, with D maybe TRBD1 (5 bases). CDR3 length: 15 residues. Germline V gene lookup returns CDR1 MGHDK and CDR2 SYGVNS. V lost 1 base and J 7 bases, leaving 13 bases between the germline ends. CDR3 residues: CASSEWGEAAEKLFF. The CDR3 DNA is TGTGCCAGCAGTGAATGGGGGGAGGCAGCTGAAAAACTGTTTTTT.

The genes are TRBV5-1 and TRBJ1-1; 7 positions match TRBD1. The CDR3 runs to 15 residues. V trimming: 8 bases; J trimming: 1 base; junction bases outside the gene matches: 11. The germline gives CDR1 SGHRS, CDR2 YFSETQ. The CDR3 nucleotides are TGCGCCAGTCGACCATTACAGGGGACGAACACTGAAGCTTTCTTT. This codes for CASRPLQGTNTEAFF.

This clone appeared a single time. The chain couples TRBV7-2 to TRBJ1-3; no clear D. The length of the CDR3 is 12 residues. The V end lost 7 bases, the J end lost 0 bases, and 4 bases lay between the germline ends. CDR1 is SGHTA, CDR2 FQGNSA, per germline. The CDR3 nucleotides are TGTGCCAGCAAAGGCTCTGGAAACACCATATATTTT. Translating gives CASKGSGNTIYF.

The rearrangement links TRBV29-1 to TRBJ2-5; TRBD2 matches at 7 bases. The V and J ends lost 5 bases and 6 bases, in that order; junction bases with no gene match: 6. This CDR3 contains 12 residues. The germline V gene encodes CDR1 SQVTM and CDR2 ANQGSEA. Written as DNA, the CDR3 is TGCAGCGTTTCTAGCGGCCGGCAGACCCAGTACTTC. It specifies CSVSSGRQTQYF.

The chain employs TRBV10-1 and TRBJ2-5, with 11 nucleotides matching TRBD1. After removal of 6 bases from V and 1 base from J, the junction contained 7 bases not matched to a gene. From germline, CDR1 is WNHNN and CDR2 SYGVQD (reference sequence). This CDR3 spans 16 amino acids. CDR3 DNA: TGCGCCAGCAGGATACCGGGACAGGGGGGCCAAGAGACCCAGTACTTC. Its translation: CASRIPGQGGQETQYF.

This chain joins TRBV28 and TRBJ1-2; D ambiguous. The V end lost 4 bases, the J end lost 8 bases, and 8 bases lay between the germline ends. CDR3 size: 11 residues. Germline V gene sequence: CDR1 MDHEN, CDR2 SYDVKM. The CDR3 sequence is CASSSWIGYTF. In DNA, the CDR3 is TGTGCCAGCAGTTCCTGGATCGGCTACACCTTC.

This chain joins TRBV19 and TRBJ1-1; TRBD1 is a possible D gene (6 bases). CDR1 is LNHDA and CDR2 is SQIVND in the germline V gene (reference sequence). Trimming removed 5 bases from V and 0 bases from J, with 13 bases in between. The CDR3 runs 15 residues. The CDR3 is CASSARRGLNTEAFF. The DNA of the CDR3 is TGTGCCAGTAGTGCAAGGAGGGGGTTGAACACTGAAGCTTTCTTT.

The CDR3 DNA sequence: TGTGCCAGCAGCCTTTCTCGGACAGGGGGCGCAGATACGCAGTATTTT. It encodes CASSLSRTGGADTQYF. The rearrangement uses TRBV5-6 and TRBJ2-3; 11 bases match TRBD1. Unmatched junction bases numbered 8, after V lost 4 bases and J lost 4 bases. The CDR3 is made up of 16 amino acids. Germline V gene sequence: CDR1 SGHDT, CDR2 YYEEEE.

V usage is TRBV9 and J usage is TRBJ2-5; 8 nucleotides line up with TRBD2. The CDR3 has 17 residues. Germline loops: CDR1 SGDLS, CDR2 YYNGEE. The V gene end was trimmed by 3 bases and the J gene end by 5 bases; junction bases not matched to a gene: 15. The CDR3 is CASSASLSGGRGETQYF. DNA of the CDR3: TGTGCCAGCAGCGCCTCCCTTTCGGGAGGGAGGGGGGAGACCCAGTACTTC. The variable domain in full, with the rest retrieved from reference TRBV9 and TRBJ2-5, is DSGVTQTPKHLITATGQRVTLRCSPRSGDLSVYWYQQSLDQGLQFLIQYYNGEERAKGNILERFSAQQFPDLHSELNLSSLELGDSALYFCASSASLSGGRGETQYFGPGTRLLVL.

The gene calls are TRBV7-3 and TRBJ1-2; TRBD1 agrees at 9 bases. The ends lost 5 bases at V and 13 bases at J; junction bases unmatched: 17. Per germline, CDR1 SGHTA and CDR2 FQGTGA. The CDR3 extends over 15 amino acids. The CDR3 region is CASSPRSGTGTASTF. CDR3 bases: TGTGCCAGCAGCCCCCGTTCCGGGACAGGGACAGCGAGCACCTTC.

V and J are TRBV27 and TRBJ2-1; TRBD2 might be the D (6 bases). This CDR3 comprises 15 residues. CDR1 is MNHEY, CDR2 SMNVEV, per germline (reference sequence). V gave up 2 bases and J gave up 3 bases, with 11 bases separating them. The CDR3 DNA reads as TGTGCCAGCAGTTTAGACGGGGGAGGCTACAATGAGCAGTTCTTC. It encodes CASSLDGGGYNEQFF.

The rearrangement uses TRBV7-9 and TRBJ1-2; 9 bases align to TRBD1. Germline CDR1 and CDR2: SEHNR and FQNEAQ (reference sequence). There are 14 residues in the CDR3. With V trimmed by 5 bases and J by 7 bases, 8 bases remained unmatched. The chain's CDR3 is CASSLGQGLSGYTF. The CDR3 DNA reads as TGTGCCAGCAGCCTGGGACAGGGATTATCTGGCTACACCTTC.

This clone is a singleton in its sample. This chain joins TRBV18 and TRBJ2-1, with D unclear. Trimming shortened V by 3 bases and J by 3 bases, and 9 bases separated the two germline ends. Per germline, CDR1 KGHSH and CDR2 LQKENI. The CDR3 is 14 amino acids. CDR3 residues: CASSPKKLYNEQFF. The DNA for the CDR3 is TGTGCCAGCTCACCTAAAAAGCTCTACAATGAGCAGTTCTTC.

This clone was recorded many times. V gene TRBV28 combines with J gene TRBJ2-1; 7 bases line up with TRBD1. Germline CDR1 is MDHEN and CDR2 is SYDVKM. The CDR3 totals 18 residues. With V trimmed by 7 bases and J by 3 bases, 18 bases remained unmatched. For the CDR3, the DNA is TGTGCCAGCACCTTGGGAAAAGACGACAGGGCCAACTACAATGAGCAGTTCTTC. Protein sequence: CASTLGKDDRANYNEQFF.

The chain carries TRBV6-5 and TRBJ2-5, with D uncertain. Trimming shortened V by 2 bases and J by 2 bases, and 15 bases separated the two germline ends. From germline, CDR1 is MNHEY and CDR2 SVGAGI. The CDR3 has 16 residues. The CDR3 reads CASSYPNRAGQETQYF. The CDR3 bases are TGTGCCAGCAGTTACCCTAACCGGGCCGGGCAAGAGACCCAGTACTTC.

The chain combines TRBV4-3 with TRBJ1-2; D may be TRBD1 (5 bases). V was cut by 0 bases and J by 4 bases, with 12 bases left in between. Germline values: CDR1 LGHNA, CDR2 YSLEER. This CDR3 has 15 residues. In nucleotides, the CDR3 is TGCGCCAGCAGCCAAGATAATAGGGGTAGCTATGGCTACACCTTC. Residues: CASSQDNRGSYGYTF.

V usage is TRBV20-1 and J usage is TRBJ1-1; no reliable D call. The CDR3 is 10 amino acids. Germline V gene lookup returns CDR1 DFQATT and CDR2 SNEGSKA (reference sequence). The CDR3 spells CTVARTEAFF. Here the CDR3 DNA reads TGCACCGTTGCCCGCACTGAAGCTTTCTTT.

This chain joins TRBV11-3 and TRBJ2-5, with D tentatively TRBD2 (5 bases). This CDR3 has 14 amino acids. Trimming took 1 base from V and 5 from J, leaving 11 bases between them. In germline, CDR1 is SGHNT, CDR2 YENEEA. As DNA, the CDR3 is TGTGCCAGCAGCTTAGTGTCGGGGATTGAGACCCAGTACTTC. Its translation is CASSLVSGIETQYF.

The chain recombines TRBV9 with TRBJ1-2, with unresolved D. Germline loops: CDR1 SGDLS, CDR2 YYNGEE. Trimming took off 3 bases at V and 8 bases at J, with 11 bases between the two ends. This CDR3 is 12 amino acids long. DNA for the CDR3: TGTGCCAGCAGCGACCGAACATGGGGCTACACCTTC. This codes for CASSDRTWGYTF.

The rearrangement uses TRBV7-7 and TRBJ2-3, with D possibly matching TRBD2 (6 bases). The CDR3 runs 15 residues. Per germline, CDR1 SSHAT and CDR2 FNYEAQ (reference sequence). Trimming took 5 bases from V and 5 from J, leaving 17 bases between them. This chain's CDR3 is CASSPAGTRGDTQYF. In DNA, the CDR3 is TGTGCCAGCAGCCCCGCGGGAACACGGGGAGATACGCAGTATTTT.

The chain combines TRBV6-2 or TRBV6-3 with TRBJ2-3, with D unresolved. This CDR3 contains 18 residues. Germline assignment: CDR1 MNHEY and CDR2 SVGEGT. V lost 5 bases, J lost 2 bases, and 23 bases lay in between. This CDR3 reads CASSLEYDSTINTDTQYF. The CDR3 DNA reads TGTGCCAGCAGTCTAGAATACGACTCGACAATAAACACAGATACGCAGTATTTT.

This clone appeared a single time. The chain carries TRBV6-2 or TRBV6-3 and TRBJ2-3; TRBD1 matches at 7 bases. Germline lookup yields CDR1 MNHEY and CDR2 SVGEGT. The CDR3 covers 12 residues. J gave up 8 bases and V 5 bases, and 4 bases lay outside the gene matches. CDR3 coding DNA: TGTGCCAGCAGTCGCCGGGACAGTACGCAGTATTTT. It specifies CASSRRDSTQYF.

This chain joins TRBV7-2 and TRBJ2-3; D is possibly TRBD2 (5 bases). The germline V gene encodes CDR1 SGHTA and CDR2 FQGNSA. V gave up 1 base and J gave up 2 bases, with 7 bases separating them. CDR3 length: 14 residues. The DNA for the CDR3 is TGTGCCAGCAGCTTAGTAGCGAACACAGATACGCAGTATTTT. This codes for CASSLVANTDTQYF.

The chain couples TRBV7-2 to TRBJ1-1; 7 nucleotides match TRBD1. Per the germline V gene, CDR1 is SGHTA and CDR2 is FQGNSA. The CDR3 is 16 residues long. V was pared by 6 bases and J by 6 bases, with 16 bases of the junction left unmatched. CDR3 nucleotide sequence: TGTGCCAGCAGAACTCAGACCGAGACAGGGACGGCTGAAGCTTTCTTT. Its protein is CASRTQTETGTAEAFF.

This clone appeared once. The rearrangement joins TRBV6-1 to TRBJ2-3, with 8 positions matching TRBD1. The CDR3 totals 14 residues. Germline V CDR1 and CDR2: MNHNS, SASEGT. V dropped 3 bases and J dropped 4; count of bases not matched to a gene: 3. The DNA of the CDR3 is TGTGCCAGCAGTGAGACGACAGGGGCAGATACGCAGTATTTT. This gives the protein CASSETTGADTQYF.

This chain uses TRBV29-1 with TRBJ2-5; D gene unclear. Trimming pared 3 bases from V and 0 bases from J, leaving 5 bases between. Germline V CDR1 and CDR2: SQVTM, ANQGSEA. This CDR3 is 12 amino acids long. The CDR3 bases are TGCAGCGTTGATGAGTACCAAGAGACCCAGTACTTC. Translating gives CSVDEYQETQYF.

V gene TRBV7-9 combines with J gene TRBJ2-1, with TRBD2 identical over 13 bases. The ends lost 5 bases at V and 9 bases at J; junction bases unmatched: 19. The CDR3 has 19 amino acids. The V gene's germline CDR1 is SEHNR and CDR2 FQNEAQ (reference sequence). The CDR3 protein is CASSPRTSGGLRLEFEQFF. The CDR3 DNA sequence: TGTGCCAGCAGCCCCAGGACTAGCGGGGGCCTCCGGTTGGAGTTTGAGCAGTTCTTC.

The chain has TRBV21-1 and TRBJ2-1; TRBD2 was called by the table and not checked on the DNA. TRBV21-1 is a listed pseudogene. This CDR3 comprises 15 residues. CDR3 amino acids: CASLIAGVYYNEQFF. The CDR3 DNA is TGTGCCAGCCTTATAGCGGGGGTTTACTACAATGAGCAGTTCTTC.

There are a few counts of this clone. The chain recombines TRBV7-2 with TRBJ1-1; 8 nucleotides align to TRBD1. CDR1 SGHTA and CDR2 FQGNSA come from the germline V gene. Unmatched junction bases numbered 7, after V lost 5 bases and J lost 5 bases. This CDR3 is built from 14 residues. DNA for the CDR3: TGTGCCAGCAGCCGGACAGGGACGGGTACTGAAGCTTTCTTT. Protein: CASSRTGTGTEAFF.

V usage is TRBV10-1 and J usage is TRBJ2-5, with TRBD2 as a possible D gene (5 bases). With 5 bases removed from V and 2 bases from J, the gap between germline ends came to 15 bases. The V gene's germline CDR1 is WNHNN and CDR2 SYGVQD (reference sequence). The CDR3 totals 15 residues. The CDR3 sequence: CASSPLGPGQETQYF. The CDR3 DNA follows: TGCGCCAGCAGTCCTCTTGGGCCGGGACAAGAGACCCAGTACTTC.

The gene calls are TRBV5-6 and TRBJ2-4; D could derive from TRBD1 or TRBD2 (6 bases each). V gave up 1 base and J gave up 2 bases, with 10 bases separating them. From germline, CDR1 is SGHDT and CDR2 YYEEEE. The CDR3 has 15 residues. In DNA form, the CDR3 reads TGTGCCAGCAGCTTGTGGGGGGCGTCCAAAAACATTCAGTACTTC. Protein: CASSLWGASKNIQYF.